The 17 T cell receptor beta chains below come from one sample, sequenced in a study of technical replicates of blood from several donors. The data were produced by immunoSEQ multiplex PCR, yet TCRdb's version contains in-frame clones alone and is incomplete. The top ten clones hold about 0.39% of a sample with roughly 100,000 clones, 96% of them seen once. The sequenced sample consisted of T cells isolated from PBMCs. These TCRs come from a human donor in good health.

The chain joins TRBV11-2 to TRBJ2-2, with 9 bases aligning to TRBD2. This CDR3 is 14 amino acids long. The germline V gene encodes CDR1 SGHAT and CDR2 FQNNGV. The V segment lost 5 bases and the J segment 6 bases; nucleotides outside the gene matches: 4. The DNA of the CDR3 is TGTGCCAGCAGCCCGGCGGGGGGGTCCGGGGAGCTGTTTTTT. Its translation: CASSPAGGSGELFF.

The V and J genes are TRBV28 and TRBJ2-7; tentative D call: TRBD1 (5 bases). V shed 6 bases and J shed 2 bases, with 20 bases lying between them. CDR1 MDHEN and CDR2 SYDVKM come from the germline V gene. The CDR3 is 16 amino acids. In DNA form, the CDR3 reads TGTGCCAGCAGACACCTCAAGGGCAAGGGGACCTACGAGCAGTACTTC. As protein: CASRHLKGKGTYEQYF.

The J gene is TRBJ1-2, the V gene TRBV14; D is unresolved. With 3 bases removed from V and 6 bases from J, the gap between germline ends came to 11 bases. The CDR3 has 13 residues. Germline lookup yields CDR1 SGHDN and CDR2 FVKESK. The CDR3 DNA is TGTGCCAGCAGCCAGGTTAGGACTCATGGCTACACCTTC. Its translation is CASSQVRTHGYTF.

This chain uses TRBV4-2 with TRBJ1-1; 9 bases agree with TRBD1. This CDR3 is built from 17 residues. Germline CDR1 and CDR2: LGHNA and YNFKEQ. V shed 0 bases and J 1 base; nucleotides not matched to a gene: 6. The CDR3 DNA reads TGTGCCAGCAGCCAAGATCTACAGGGGGCAAGGAACACTGAAGCTTTCTTT. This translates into CASSQDLQGARNTEAFF.

This CDR3 reads CASSRTSQLGDTQYF. CDR3 nucleotide sequence: TGTGCCAGCAGTCGGACTAGTCAGCTTGGAGATACGCAGTATTTT. The chain carries TRBV5-4 and TRBJ2-3, with 7 bases aligning to TRBD2. V dropped 5 bases and J dropped 5; count of bases not matched to a gene: 11. The CDR3 loop spans 15 amino acids. CDR1 and CDR2 from the germline V gene are SGHNT and YYREEE (reference sequence).

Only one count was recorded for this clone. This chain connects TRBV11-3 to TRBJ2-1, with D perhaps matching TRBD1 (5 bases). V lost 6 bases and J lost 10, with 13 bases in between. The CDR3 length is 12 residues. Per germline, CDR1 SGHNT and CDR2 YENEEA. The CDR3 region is CASSTTGFEQFF. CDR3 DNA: TGTGCCAGCAGTACCACAGGTTTCGAGCAGTTCTTC.

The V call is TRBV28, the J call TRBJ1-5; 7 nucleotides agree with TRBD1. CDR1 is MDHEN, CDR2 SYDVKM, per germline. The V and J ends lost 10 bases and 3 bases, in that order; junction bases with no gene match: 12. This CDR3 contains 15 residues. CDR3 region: CATHRDRSFNQPQHF. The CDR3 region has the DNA TGTGCCACCCACCGGGACAGAAGTTTCAATCAGCCCCAGCATTTT.

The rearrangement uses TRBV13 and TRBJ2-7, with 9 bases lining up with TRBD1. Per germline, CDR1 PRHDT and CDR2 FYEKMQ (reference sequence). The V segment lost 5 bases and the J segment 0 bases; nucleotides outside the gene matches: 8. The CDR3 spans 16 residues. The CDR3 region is CASSTGTGQGSYEQYF. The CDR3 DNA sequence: TGTGCCAGCAGCACTGGCACGGGACAGGGCTCCTACGAGCAGTACTTC.

The DNA of the CDR3 is TGTGCCAGTAGTATAAGCGGTAGCTGGGAGCAGTACTTC. It codes for CASSISGSWEQYF. This chain joins TRBV19 and TRBJ2-7; maybe TRBD2 (5 bases). The CDR3 totals 13 residues. The germline V gene has CDR1 LNHDA and CDR2 SQIVND (reference sequence). V was trimmed by 2 bases and J by 7 bases, leaving 12 bases between them.

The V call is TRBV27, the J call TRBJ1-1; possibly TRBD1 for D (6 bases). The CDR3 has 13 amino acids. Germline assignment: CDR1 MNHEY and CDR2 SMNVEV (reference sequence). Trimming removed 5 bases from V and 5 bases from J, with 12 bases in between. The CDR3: CASSQNRVTEAFF. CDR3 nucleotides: TGTGCCAGCAGTCAAAACAGGGTTACTGAAGCTTTCTTT.

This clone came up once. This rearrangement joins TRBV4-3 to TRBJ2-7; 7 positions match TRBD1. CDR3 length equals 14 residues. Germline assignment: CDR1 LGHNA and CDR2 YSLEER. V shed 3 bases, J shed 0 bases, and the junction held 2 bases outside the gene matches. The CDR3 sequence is CASSQDRSSYEQYF. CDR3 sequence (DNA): TGCGCCAGCAGCCAGGACAGGAGCTCCTACGAGCAGTACTTC.

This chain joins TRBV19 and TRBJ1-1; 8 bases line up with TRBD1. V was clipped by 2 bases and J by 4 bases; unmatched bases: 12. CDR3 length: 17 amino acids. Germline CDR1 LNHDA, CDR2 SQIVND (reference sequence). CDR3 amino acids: CASSIFGQGALSTEAFF. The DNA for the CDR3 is TGTGCCAGTAGTATATTTGGGCAGGGGGCTCTTAGCACTGAAGCTTTCTTT. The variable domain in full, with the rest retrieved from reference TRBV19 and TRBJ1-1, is DGGITQSPKYLFRKEGQNVTLSCEQNLNHDAMYWYRQDPGQGLRLIYYSQIVNDFQKGDIAEGYSVSREKKESFPLTVTSAQKNPTAFYLCASSIFGQGALSTEAFFGQGTRLTVV.

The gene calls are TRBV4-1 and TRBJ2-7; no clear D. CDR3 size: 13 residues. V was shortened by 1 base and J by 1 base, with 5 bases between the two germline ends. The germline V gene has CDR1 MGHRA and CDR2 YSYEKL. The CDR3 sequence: CASSQGRSYEQYF. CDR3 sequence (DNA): TGCGCCAGCAGCCAAGGCCGGTCCTACGAGCAGTACTTC.

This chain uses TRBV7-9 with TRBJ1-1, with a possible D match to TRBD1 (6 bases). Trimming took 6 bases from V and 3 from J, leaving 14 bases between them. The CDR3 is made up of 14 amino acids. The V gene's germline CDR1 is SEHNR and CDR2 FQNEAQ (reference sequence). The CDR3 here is CASSPGVGDTEAFF. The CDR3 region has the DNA TGTGCCAGCAGTCCAGGGGTTGGGGACACTGAAGCTTTCTTT.

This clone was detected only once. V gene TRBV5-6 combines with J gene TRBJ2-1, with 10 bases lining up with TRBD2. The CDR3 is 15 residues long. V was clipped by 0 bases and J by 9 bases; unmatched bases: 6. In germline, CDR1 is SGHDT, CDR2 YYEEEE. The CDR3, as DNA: TGTGCCAGCAGCTTGGGAGCGGGAGGGCCCAGTGAGCAGTTCTTC. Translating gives CASSLGAGGPSEQFF.

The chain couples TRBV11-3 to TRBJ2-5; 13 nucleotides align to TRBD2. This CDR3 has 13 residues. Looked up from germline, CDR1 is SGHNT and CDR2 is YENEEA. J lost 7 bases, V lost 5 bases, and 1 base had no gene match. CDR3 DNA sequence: TGTGCCAGCAGCACTAGCGGGAGGGCGACCCAGTACTTC. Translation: CASSTSGRATQYF.

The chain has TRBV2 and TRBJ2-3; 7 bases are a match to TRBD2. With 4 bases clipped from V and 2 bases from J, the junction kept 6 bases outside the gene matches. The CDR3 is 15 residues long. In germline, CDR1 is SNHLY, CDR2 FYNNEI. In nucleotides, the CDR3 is TGTGCCAGCAGTGTCCTAGCGGACCACACAGATACGCAGTATTTT. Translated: CASSVLADHTDTQYF. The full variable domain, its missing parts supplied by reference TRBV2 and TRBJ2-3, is EPEVTQTPSHQVTQMGQEVILRCVPISNHLYFYWYRQILGQKVEFLVSFYNNEISEKSEIFDDQFSVERPDGSNFTLKIRSTKLEDSAMYFCASSVLADHTDTQYFGPGTRLTVL.